Listed here is a single T cell receptor (beta chain). Its antigen remains unidentified. The data belong to a study of cytomegalovirus exposure and HLA in healthy donors. The CDR3 is made up of 15 amino acids. V shed 6 bases and J shed 0 bases, with 11 bases lying between them. CDR1 is MDHEN and CDR2 is SYDVKM in the germline V gene. Primers included in the PCR were 60 Vbeta and 13 Jbeta primers. Sequencing used immunoSEQ multiplex PCR; TCRdb keeps in-frame clones, though not all of them. The repertoire consists of some 93,000 clones, with approximately 9% occurring once and the leading ten covering 5% to 5.5%. Regarding the study as a whole: There were some public TCRs occurring in many donors, but most TCR sequences were rare. Across donors, presence/absence analyses took sequencing depth to be roughly uniform.

The rearrangement uses TRBV28 and TRBJ1-4, with D perhaps TRBD1 (6 bases). This clonotype was sampled from a man aged 45 to 65 in good health and CMV-seropositive. What was sequenced was PBMCs. CDR3 loop: CASSSGGSTNEKLFF. The CDR3 DNA reads as TGTGCCAGCAGCTCTGGGGGCTCAACTAATGAAAAACTGTTTTTT.